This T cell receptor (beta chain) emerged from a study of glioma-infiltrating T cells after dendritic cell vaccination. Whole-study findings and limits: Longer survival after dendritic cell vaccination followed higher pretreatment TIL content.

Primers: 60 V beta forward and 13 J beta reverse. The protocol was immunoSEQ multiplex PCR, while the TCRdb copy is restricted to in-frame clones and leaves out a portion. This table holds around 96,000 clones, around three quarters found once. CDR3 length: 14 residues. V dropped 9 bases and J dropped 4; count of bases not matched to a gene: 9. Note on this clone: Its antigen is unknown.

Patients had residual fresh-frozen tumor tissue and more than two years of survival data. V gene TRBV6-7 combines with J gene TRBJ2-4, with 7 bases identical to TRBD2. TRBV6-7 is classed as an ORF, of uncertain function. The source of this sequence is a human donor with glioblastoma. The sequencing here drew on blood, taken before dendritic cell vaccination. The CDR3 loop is CARPISGGKNIQYF. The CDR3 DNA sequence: TGTGCCAGACCGATTTCGGGGGGTAAAAACATTCAGTACTTC.